This entry is about one TCR beta chain. This entry is derived from a study of blood T cell repertoires in COVID-19. Study as a whole: There were acute and convalescent COVID-19 samples, and they came from the United States, Italy and Spain. PBMCs, B-cell-depleted T cells, or T cells provided the cDNA or gDNA that made up the material.

Per germline, CDR1 LGHDT and CDR2 YNNKEL (reference sequence). The CDR3 is 12 amino acids. V was cut by 0 bases and J by 7 bases, with 6 bases left in between. Under the authors' procedure: Estimates of nucleated cell counts were drawn from the amplification of reference gene primers. The table came from immunoSEQ multiplex PCR; TCRdb's copy has only in-frame clones and leaves some out. V and J calls and clone size are given by that table; D and trimming were obtained from the DNA. This sample has some 140,000 clones; 80% to 85% occur once, and the top ten carry about 1.5%. The source material was peripheral blood. The chain employs TRBV3-1 (or the pseudogene TRBV3-2) and TRBJ2-5; D is unresolved. This TCR came from a man between 60 and 70 years old with acute or convalescent COVID-19. The CDR3 DNA sequence: TGTGCCAGCAGCCAAGATAGTCGGACCCAGTACTTC. This translates into CASSQDSRTQYF.